Here is one T cell receptor beta chain with its context. No antigen is known for it. Genomic DNA of each subset was evenly split across several immunoSEQ plates. TCRdb's copy holds only in-frame clones and misses some; the assay was immunoSEQ multiplex PCR. The sample shows around 530,000 clones, around 77% of them seen only once. The data stem from a study of shared clonotypes between healthy human individuals. Study-wide results and caveats: Among donors, sharing of clonotypes was expected to be affected by sequencing depth.

Germline CDR1 SGHNT, CDR2 YYREEE (reference sequence). The ends were cut back, 0 bases at V and 0 bases at J, with 10 bases in the middle. This CDR3 contains 15 residues. The chain joins TRBV5-4 to TRBJ2-7, with TRBD2 as a possible D gene (5 bases). Sequencing input: PBMCs. The receptor comes from a middle-aged woman in good health. Some clones in this sample may be carry-over from other donors' samples. Here the CDR3 reads CASSLDRRSSYEQYF. In nucleotides, the CDR3 is TGTGCCAGCAGCTTGGATAGGAGGAGCTCCTACGAGCAGTACTTC.